The rows below give T cell receptor beta chains drawn from one sample of a study of cytomegalovirus exposure and HLA in healthy donors. Data came from immunoSEQ multiplex PCR; TCRdb stores just in-frame clones and leaves some out. The table shows about 80,000 clones, with roughly 80% occurring only once. Sequencing was carried out using PBMCs. These receptors were taken from a woman between 35 and 50 years old in good health and CMV-seronegative. The CDR3 runs from the conserved cysteine through the conserved F or W. The D gene is left open where the match is weak. For some rows the clone size is stated as once, few or many, or as a class when expanded; others skip it.

-,-,TRBV27,CASSAWGGATQPQHF
TRBD1,-,TRBV12-5,CASGLGQGTDTQYF
-,-,TRBV21-1,CASSKVGVNYEQYF
-,-,TRBV18,CASSPLASLVKNIQYF
-,-,TRBV7-2,CASSLGRASTEAFF
TRBD2,once,TRBV7-2,CASSQTSGIYNEQFF
TRBD2,once,TRBV10-1,CASSGYVGGPDNEQFF
TRBD1,-,TRBV7-6,CASSPRAGGNSPLHF
-,once,TRBV11-2,CASSPRLGVGTEAFF
-,once,TRBV5-5,CASSLDATVQYF
-,-,TRBV5-1,CASSSGLQETQYF